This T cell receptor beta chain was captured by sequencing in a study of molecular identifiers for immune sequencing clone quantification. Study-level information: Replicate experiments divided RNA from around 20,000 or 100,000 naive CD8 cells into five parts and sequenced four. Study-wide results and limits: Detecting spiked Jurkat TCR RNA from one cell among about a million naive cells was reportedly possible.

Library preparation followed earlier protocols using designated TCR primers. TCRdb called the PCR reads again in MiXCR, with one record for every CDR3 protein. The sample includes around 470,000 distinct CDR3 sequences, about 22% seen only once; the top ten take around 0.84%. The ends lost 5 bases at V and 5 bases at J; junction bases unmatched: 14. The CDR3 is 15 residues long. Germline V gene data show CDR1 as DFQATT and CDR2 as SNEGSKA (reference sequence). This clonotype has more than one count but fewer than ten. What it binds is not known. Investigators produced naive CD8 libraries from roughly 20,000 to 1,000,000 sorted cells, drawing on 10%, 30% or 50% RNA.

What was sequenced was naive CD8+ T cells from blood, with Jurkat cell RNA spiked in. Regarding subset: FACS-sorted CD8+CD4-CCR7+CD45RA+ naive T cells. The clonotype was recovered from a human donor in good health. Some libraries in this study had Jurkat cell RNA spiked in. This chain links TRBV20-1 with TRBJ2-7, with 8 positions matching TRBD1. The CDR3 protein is CSAPPIRTGTHEQYF. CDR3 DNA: TGCAGTGCTCCACCCATCCGGACAGGGACCCACGAGCAGTACTTC.